These 27 T cell receptor beta chains originate from one sample sequenced in a study of blood T cell repertoires in COVID-19. Measured with immunoSEQ multiplex PCR; TCRdb has only the in-frame clones, and not every one. The table lists approximately 50,000 clones, 65% to 85% of them singletons. Sample: peripheral blood. These receptors were taken from a human donor in a cohort sampled during active COVID-19.

This sequence joins TRBV19 and TRBJ2-3; 8 positions agree with TRBD2. V lost 1 base, J lost 7 bases, and 4 bases stayed unmatched. Germline V lookup: CDR1 LNHDA, CDR2 SQIVND (reference sequence). The CDR3 runs 14 residues. The CDR3 DNA is TGTGCCAGTAGTATAGCGGGGGGGAAAAATACGCAGTATTTT. This translates into CASSIAGGKNTQYF.

The chain recombines TRBV3-1 (or the pseudogene TRBV3-2) with TRBJ1-2; tentative D call: TRBD1 (5 bases). The V gene's germline CDR1 is LGHDT and CDR2 YNNKEL (reference sequence). The CDR3 contains 16 residues. Trimming stripped 0 bases from V and 1 base from J, with 12 bases between. The CDR3, as DNA: TGTGCCAGCAGCCAAGAATACAGGACAAATAACTATGGCTACACCTTC. As protein: CASSQEYRTNNYGYTF.

The chain has TRBV15 and TRBJ1-2; 9 bases fit TRBD1. CDR3 length: 19 residues. J gave up 7 bases and V 0 bases, and 18 bases lay outside the gene matches. Germline loops: CDR1 LNHNV, CDR2 YYDKDF (reference sequence). This chain's CDR3 is CATSRDPTTKTGGDSGYTF. The CDR3 nucleotides read TGTGCCACCAGCAGAGATCCCACAACAAAGACAGGGGGTGACAGTGGCTACACCTTC.

This chain links TRBV25-1 with TRBJ2-7; 11 bases align to TRBD1. The CDR3 covers 14 residues. The junction had 10 bases not matched to a gene; V was cut back by 8 bases and J by 7 bases. Germline CDR1 MGHDK, CDR2 SYGVNS. CDR3 loop: CASGGTGGNREQYF. The CDR3 DNA reads as TGTGCCAGCGGGGGGACAGGGGGTAATCGGGAGCAGTACTTC.

The chain joins TRBV10-3 to TRBJ2-5; a weak D match, TRBD1 (8 bases). The CDR3 has 13 amino acids. The ends were cut back, 6 bases at V and 5 bases at J, with 13 bases in the middle. From germline, CDR1 is ENHRY and CDR2 SYGVKD. The chain's CDR3 is CAISAQGGETQYF. The CDR3 region has the DNA TGTGCCATCAGCGCACAGGGGGGGGAGACCCAGTACTTC.

V and J are TRBV18 and TRBJ2-7; 7 bases align to TRBD1. CDR1 is KGHSH and CDR2 is LQKENI in the germline V gene. The ends lost 4 bases at V and 6 bases at J; junction bases unmatched: 18. The CDR3 spans 17 residues. The DNA of the CDR3 is TGTGCCAGCTCACTCAACCCTTCGACAGGGCCCCTTGGCGAGCAGTACTTC. This translates into CASSLNPSTGPLGEQYF.

The chain uses TRBV7-3 and TRBJ2-7; TRBD2 agrees at 8 bases. The CDR3 runs to 13 residues. After removal of 5 bases from V and 4 bases from J, the junction contained 4 bases not matched to a gene. Germline-derived CDR1 and CDR2 are SGHTA and FQGTGA. The chain's CDR3 is CASSPSGGYEQYF. The CDR3 DNA reads as TGTGCCAGCAGCCCCTCGGGGGGGTACGAGCAGTACTTC. The variable domain in full, completed from reference TRBV7-3 and TRBJ2-7, reads GAGVSQTPSNKVTEKGKYVELRCDPISGHTALYWYRQSLGQGPEFLIYFQGTGAADDSGLPNDRFFAVRPEGSVSTLKIQRTERGDSAVYLCASSPSGGYEQYFGPGTRLTVT.

The V and J genes are TRBV2 and TRBJ2-3; 11 bases map to TRBD2. CDR1 SNHLY and CDR2 FYNNEI come from the germline V gene. Trimming cost V 7 bases and J 0 bases; bases outside gene matches: 3. The CDR3 is 15 residues long. CDR3 coding DNA: TGTGCCAGCACGCTAGCGGGGGGTAGCACAGATACGCAGTATTTT. Amino acid sequence: CASTLAGGSTDTQYF. Filled out from reference TRBV2 and TRBJ2-3, the complete variable domain reads EPEVTQTPSHQVTQMGQEVILRCVPISNHLYFYWYRQILGQKVEFLVSFYNNEISEKSEIFDDQFSVERPDGSNFTLKIRSTKLEDSAMYFCASTLAGGSTDTQYFGPGTRLTVL.

The chain carries TRBV7-9 and TRBJ2-7; 7 nucleotides agree with TRBD1. J lost 4 bases, V lost 8 bases, and 8 bases had no gene match. Per the germline V gene, CDR1 is SEHNR and CDR2 is FQNEAQ (reference sequence). CDR3 length equals 13 residues. The DNA of the CDR3 is TGTGCCAGCGATCTCGGGACAGCTTACGAGCAGTACTTC. Protein sequence: CASDLGTAYEQYF.

The J gene is TRBJ2-2, the V gene TRBV11-3; no clear D gene. The V and J ends lost 3 bases and 0 bases respectively, with 8 bases between them. The length of the CDR3 is 15 residues. The germline V gene encodes CDR1 SGHNT and CDR2 YENEEA. The CDR3 sequence is CASSFGGANTGELFF. The DNA of the CDR3 is TGTGCCAGCAGCTTCGGCGGTGCGAACACCGGGGAGCTGTTTTTT.

J is TRBJ2-2 and V is TRBV19, with TRBD2 as a possible D gene (6 bases). From germline, CDR1 is LNHDA and CDR2 SQIVND (reference sequence). V gave up 1 base and J gave up 6 bases, with 18 bases separating them. This CDR3 contains 17 residues. The CDR3 sequence is CASSIAGVLSGSGELFF. DNA of the CDR3: TGTGCCAGTAGTATAGCGGGGGTTTTATCGGGTTCCGGGGAGCTGTTTTTT.

The CDR3 region is CASGAGAYTGELFF. For the CDR3, the DNA is TGTGCCAGCGGGGCAGGGGCTTACACCGGGGAGCTGTTTTTT. J is TRBJ2-2 and V is TRBV2; a possible D gene is TRBD1 (6 bases). Between the trimmed V and J ends, which lost 8 bases and 3 bases, there was a span of 13 bases. In germline, CDR1 is SNHLY, CDR2 FYNNEI. The CDR3 consists of 14 residues.

The genes are TRBV5-6 and TRBJ2-6; the D gene is possibly TRBD1 (7 bases). V dropped 2 bases and J dropped 8 bases, with 14 bases sitting between them. Per the germline V gene, CDR1 is SGHDT and CDR2 is YYEEEE. The CDR3 is made up of 15 amino acids. CDR3 bases: TGTGCCAGCAGCTTAATAGACAGGGACTCCAACGTCCTGACTTTC. Translated, it gives CASSLIDRDSNVLTF.

This sequence joins TRBV6-8 and TRBJ2-7, with D possibly TRBD1 on 5 matching bases. From germline, CDR1 is MNHGY and CDR2 SAAAGT. The CDR3 extends over 16 amino acids. The CDR3 DNA is TGTGTACCGTCGCAGGGCCGTTGCCCCAGCTCCTACGAGCAGTACTTC. Amino acids: CVPSQGRCPSSYEQYF.

This chain uses TRBV6-2 or TRBV6-3 with TRBJ2-1, with 10 bases fitting TRBD2. The V and J ends lost 4 bases and 4 bases, in that order; junction bases with no gene match: 10. CDR3 length equals 17 residues. Germline V gives CDR1 MNHEY, CDR2 SVGEGT. The CDR3 DNA reads as TGTGCCAGCAGTTGGTCACCCACTAGCGGGATATACAATGAGCAGTTCTTC. This sequence encodes CASSWSPTSGIYNEQFF.

The chain employs TRBV5-1 and TRBJ2-1; 8 nucleotides line up with TRBD2. V was pared by 4 bases and J by 4 bases, with 13 bases of the junction left unmatched. The V gene's germline CDR1 is SGHRS and CDR2 YFSETQ. The CDR3 is 17 residues long. CDR3 nucleotide sequence: TGCGCCAGCAGCGAGGGGACGGCGATAGCGGGGTACAATGAGCAGTTCTTC. It yields the protein CASSEGTAIAGYNEQFF.

The chain uses TRBV7-6 and TRBJ1-4, with D possibly TRBD1 on 6 matching bases. This CDR3 is 16 amino acids long. V shed 5 bases and J shed 7 bases, with 20 bases lying between them. Germline CDR1 SGHVS, CDR2 FNYEAQ. CDR3 in amino acids: CASSPLARGSFEKLFF. CDR3 in DNA: TGTGCCAGCAGCCCCCTCGCCAGGGGTTCTTTTGAAAAACTGTTTTTT. The whole variable domain, remainder taken from reference TRBV7-6 and TRBJ1-4, is GAGVSQSPRYKVTKRGQDVALRCDPISGHVSLYWYRQALGQGPEFLTYFNYEAQQDKSGLPNDRFSAERPEGSISTLTIQRTEQRDSAMYRCASSPLARGSFEKLFFGSGTQLSVL.

This chain uses TRBV11-2 with TRBJ2-3; 9 bases are shared with TRBD2. The CDR3 totals 16 residues. With V trimmed by 0 bases and J by 2 bases, 3 bases remained unmatched. CDR1 SGHAT and CDR2 FQNNGV come from the germline V gene. The CDR3 loop reads CASSLELAGFTDTQYF. CDR3 nucleotides: TGTGCCAGCAGCTTAGAGCTAGCGGGGTTCACAGATACGCAGTATTTT.

This clone was counted between two and nine times. J is TRBJ1-5 and V is TRBV5-1; 8 bases match TRBD1. V trimming: 4 bases; J trimming: 6 bases; junction bases outside the gene matches: 6. The CDR3 runs 14 residues. In germline, CDR1 is SGHRS, CDR2 YFSETQ. CDR3 amino acids: CASSLGTGGQPQHF. CDR3 DNA sequence: TGCGCCAGCAGCCTAGGGACAGGAGGTCAGCCCCAGCATTTT. Full variable domain (remainder filled in from reference TRBV5-1 and TRBJ1-5): KAGVTQTPRYLIKTRGQQVTLSCSPISGHRSVSWYQQTPGQGLQFLFEYFSETQRNKGNFPGRFSGRQFSNSRSEMNVSTLELGDSALYLCASSLGTGGQPQHFGDGTRLSIL.

V and J are TRBV18 and TRBJ2-2; no reliable D call. This CDR3 region has 17 residues. Germline V gene sequence: CDR1 KGHSH, CDR2 LQKENI. V was cut by 3 bases and J by 1 base, with 15 bases left in between. Here the CDR3 reads CASSPLGSRLNTGELFF. CDR3 DNA: TGTGCCAGCTCACCGCTGGGCAGTCGATTGAACACCGGGGAGCTGTTTTTT.

This chain links TRBV19 with TRBJ1-4; a possible D gene is TRBD1 (5 bases). In germline, CDR1 is LNHDA, CDR2 SQIVND (reference sequence). Deletions cut 9 bases from V and 3 bases from J, with 14 bases between. The CDR3 is made up of 14 amino acids. The CDR3 DNA is TGTGCCAGCAGGGATGACCCAGCTAATGAAAAACTGTTTTTT. Its protein is CASRDDPANEKLFF. Looking up the rest from reference TRBV19 and TRBJ1-4 gives the full variable domain: DGGITQSPKYLFRKEGQNVTLSCEQNLNHDAMYWYRQDPGQGLRLIYYSQIVNDFQKGDIAEGYSVSREKKESFPLTVTSAQKNPTAFYLCASRDDPANEKLFFGSGTQLSVL.

This sequence joins TRBV29-1 and TRBJ1-5, with 7 bases fitting TRBD1. Per the germline V gene, CDR1 is SQVTM and CDR2 is ANQGSEA. CDR3 length equals 14 residues. V shed 4 bases, J shed 7 bases, and the junction held 10 bases outside the gene matches. The chain's CDR3 is CSVGEGGPGQPQHF. CDR3 DNA: TGCAGCGTTGGGGAAGGGGGCCCTGGGCAGCCCCAGCATTTT. Drawing the rest from reference TRBV29-1 and TRBJ1-5, the complete variable domain is SAVISQKPSRDICQRGTSLTIQCQVDSQVTMMFWYRQQPGQSLTLIATANQGSEATYESGFVIDKFPISRPNLTFSTLTVSNMSPEDSSIYLCSVGEGGPGQPQHFGDGTRLSIL.

This chain joins TRBV3-1 (or the pseudogene TRBV3-2) and TRBJ1-2, with no clear D. Trimming pared 4 bases from V and 8 bases from J, leaving 14 bases between. Germline CDR1 reads LGHDT; CDR2 reads YNNKEL (reference sequence). This CDR3 contains 13 residues. The CDR3 sequence: CASSLSTFGGYTF. CDR3 bases: TGTGCCAGCAGCCTCTCGACATTTGGAGGCTACACCTTC.

This clone was counted only a few times. The J gene is TRBJ2-1, the V gene TRBV21-1; the table's D gene call, TRBD2, was not cross checked with the DNA. TRBV21-1 is recorded as a pseudogene. The CDR3 spans 12 residues. CDR3 loop: CASSSGGGEQFF. CDR3 nucleotides: TGTGCCAGCAGCTCGGGGGGCGGTGAGCAGTTCTTC.

The rearrangement links TRBV5-5 to TRBJ2-7, with a weak D call TRBD1 (5 bases). The CDR3 loop spans 13 amino acids. CDR1 is SGHKS, CDR2 YYEKEE, per germline (reference sequence). The V gene lost 4 bases and the J gene lost 5 bases, with 13 bases spanning the gap. CDR3 sequence (DNA): TGTGCCAGCAGCCCTAGGGGTATGGACGAGCAGTACTTC. This encodes CASSPRGMDEQYF.

This chain links TRBV4-1 with TRBJ1-2, with 8 bases identical to TRBD1. The CDR3 has 14 amino acids. CDR1 and CDR2 (germline): MGHRA, YSYEKL. With V trimmed by 4 bases and J by 2 bases, 3 bases remained unmatched. The CDR3: CASSPRTGNYGYTF. CDR3 DNA: TGCGCCAGCAGCCCTAGGACAGGGAACTATGGCTACACCTTC.

The chain employs TRBV20-1 and TRBJ2-2, with D possibly being TRBD2 (5 bases). The V gene lost 3 bases and the J gene lost 4 bases, with 21 bases spanning the gap. The CDR3 has 17 residues. Germline lookup yields CDR1 DFQATT and CDR2 SNEGSKA (reference sequence). CDR3 protein: CSASSPPRARGTGELFF. For the CDR3, the DNA is TGCAGTGCTAGTTCACCACCTCGGGCCCGGGGCACCGGGGAGCTGTTTTTT.